Presented here are 22 T cell receptor beta chains from one specimen sequenced in a study of blood T cell repertoires in COVID-19. The table came from immunoSEQ multiplex PCR; TCRdb's copy has only in-frame clones and leaves some out. The sample has more than 300,000 clones; under 95% are singletons. Specimen: peripheral blood. The receptors stem from a woman aged 18 to 35 who had recovered from COVID-19.

The chain has TRBV6-5 and TRBJ1-4, with 7 bases matching TRBD1. The germline CDR1 and CDR2 sequences are MNHEY and SVGAGI. The CDR3 has 13 residues. CDR3: CAARGRGDEKLFF. CDR3 DNA: TGTGCAGCCCGGGGCAGGGGGGATGAAAAACTGTTTTTT.

The gene calls are TRBV3-1 (or the pseudogene TRBV3-2) and TRBJ1-4; D may be TRBD1 (5 bases). Trimming shortened V by 8 bases and J by 8 bases, and 15 bases separated the two germline ends. Germline V CDR1 and CDR2: LGHDT, YNNKEL (reference sequence). This CDR3 spans 13 amino acids. In nucleotides, the CDR3 is TGTGCCAGCCGCCCGGGGGGGGAAGAAAAACTGTTTTTT. Its translation is CASRPGGEEKLFF.

The J gene is TRBJ2-4, the V gene TRBV4-1, with D hard to call. Germline loops: CDR1 MGHRA, CDR2 YSYEKL. This CDR3 has 15 residues. Trimming stripped 4 bases from V and 7 bases from J, with 17 bases between. The DNA for the CDR3 is TGCGCCAGCAGCCCAAGGCGGTTGTCATCGAACATTCAGTACTTC. Its protein product is CASSPRRLSSNIQYF.

The V gene is TRBV7-2, the J gene TRBJ1-2; 7 nucleotides align to TRBD1. The CDR3 has 13 residues. The J segment lost 8 bases and the V segment lost 1 base, leaving 4 bases of the junction unmatched. Germline-derived CDR1 and CDR2 are SGHTA and FQGNSA. The CDR3 region has the DNA TGTGCCAGCAGCTTAGTGACAGGGAACGGCTACACCTTC. It codes for CASSLVTGNGYTF.

This clone is a singleton in its sample. The V call is TRBV4-3, the J call TRBJ2-5; the D gene is possibly TRBD2 (5 bases). The CDR3 contains 15 residues. The germline V gene encodes CDR1 LGHNA and CDR2 YSLEER. Deletions cut 0 bases from V and 5 bases from J, with 13 bases between. The CDR3 protein is CASSQDLGGAETQYF. The CDR3 bases are TGCGCCAGCAGCCAAGATCTAGGAGGAGCGGAGACCCAGTACTTC.

V is TRBV11-3 and J is TRBJ2-3, with TRBD2 identical over 10 bases. Germline CDR1 is SGHNT and CDR2 is YENEEA. CDR3 length: 14 amino acids. V lost 6 bases, J lost 4 bases, and 4 bases stayed unmatched. The CDR3 spells CASSRSGRADTQYF. The CDR3 bases are TGTGCCAGCAGTCGAAGCGGGAGGGCAGATACGCAGTATTTT.

The chain is built from TRBV27 and TRBJ2-2; 8 nucleotides match TRBD2. From germline, CDR1 is MNHEY and CDR2 SMNVEV (reference sequence). Trimming at V came to 5 bases and at J to 1 base, leaving 9 bases not matched to a gene. This CDR3 region has 17 residues. Here the CDR3 reads CASSQRASGLNTGELFF. The DNA of the CDR3 is TGTGCCAGCAGTCAAAGGGCTAGCGGGCTGAACACCGGGGAGCTGTTTTTT.

J is TRBJ2-7 and V is TRBV24-1; 11 bases agree with TRBD2. The V segment lost 5 bases and the J segment 7 bases; nucleotides outside the gene matches: 15. Germline-derived CDR1 and CDR2 are KGHDR and SFDVKD. CDR3 size: 17 residues. The CDR3 DNA reads as TGTGCCACCAGTGCCCAACTAGCGGGAGCGTTCCCGGGAGAGCAGTACGTC. Translated, it gives CATSAQLAGAFPGEQYV.

The chain carries TRBV3-1 (or the pseudogene TRBV3-2) and TRBJ1-6, with 7 nucleotides matching TRBD1. J was trimmed by 7 bases and V by 3 bases; bases with no gene match: 6. Germline-derived CDR1 and CDR2 are LGHDT and YNNKEL (reference sequence). The CDR3 runs 15 residues. CDR3 loop: CASSHRTGVNSPLHF. CDR3 DNA: TGTGCCAGCAGCCATAGGACAGGTGTGAATTCACCCCTCCACTTT.

CDR3: CAWRQGPYNEQFF. The CDR3 DNA sequence: TGTGCCTGGCGACAGGGGCCTTACAATGAGCAGTTCTTC. This rearrangement joins TRBV30 to TRBJ2-1; 8 bases fit TRBD1. J lost 4 bases, V lost 5 bases, and 4 bases had no gene match. CDR1 is GTSNPN and CDR2 is SVGIG in the germline V gene (reference sequence). The CDR3 spans 13 residues.

The V call is TRBV7-9, the J call TRBJ2-2; 9 bases match TRBD1. The CDR3 runs 19 residues. Germline lookup yields CDR1 SEHNR and CDR2 FQNEAQ (reference sequence). V was clipped by 5 bases and J by 4 bases; unmatched bases: 17. The CDR3, as DNA: TGTGCCAGCAGCCCACCCCAGGACGGGACAGGGTTGGTCACCGGGGAGCTGTTTTTT. This codes for CASSPPQDGTGLVTGELFF.

The genes are TRBV21-1 and TRBJ2-7; TRBD2 is the table's D call and was not checked against the DNA. TRBV21-1 is noted as a pseudogene. The CDR3 loop spans 15 amino acids. The DNA for the CDR3 is TGTGCCAGCACCAGACGGGGGGAGATCTCCTACGAGCAGTACGTC. Translating gives CASTRRGEISYEQYV.

This chain connects TRBV4-1 to TRBJ2-5; D uncertain. CDR1 and CDR2 (germline): MGHRA, YSYEKL. The CDR3 spans 15 residues. Trimming shortened V by 2 bases and J by 5 bases, and 15 bases separated the two germline ends. The CDR3 DNA is TGCGCCAGCAGCCAAACCACTCTAGAGTTGGAGACCCAGTACTTC. Amino acids: CASSQTTLELETQYF.

CDR3 in amino acids: CASSLARGNTIYF. The CDR3, as DNA: TGTGCCAGCAGCTTAGCGCGGGGAAACACCATATATTTT. This chain connects TRBV7-8 to TRBJ1-3; D is unclear. The CDR3 spans 13 residues. V was trimmed by 0 bases and J by 4 bases, leaving 4 bases between them. Germline CDR1 reads SGHVS; CDR2 reads FQNEAQ.

The V call is TRBV30, the J call TRBJ1-1; D is ambiguous. V was shortened by 2 bases and J by 1 base, with 8 bases between the two germline ends. The germline CDR1 and CDR2 sequences are GTSNPN and SVGIG (reference sequence). CDR3 length equals 13 residues. The CDR3 sequence is CAWSLSQNTEAFF. The CDR3 DNA sequence: TGTGCCTGGAGTTTGTCACAGAACACTGAAGCTTTCTTT. The full variable domain, rest sourced from reference TRBV30 and TRBJ1-1, is SQTIHQWPATLVQPVGSPLSLECTVEGTSNPNLYWYRQAAGRGLQLLFYSVGIGQISSEVPQNLSASRPQDRQFILSSKKLLLSDSGFYLCAWSLSQNTEAFFGQGTRLTVV.

The V gene is TRBV7-8, the J gene TRBJ1-4; D gene unclear. This CDR3 contains 14 residues. V lost 5 bases to trimming and J lost 8 bases, with 15 bases between them. Germline CDR1 is SGHVS and CDR2 is FQNEAQ. The CDR3 DNA reads TGTGCCAGCAGCCGAGGTGGCCCGCGGGAAAAACTGTTTTTT. Translating gives CASSRGGPREKLFF.

The chain carries TRBV5-5 and TRBJ2-7; D not certain. The CDR3 sequence is 12 residues long. CDR1 and CDR2 from the germline V gene are SGHKS and YYEKEE (reference sequence). V gave up 0 bases and J gave up 3 bases, with 4 bases separating them. The CDR3 nucleotides are TGTGCCAGCAGCTTGGATCGCTACGAGCAGTACGTC. This gives the protein CASSLDRYEQYV.

The V gene is TRBV12-2, the J gene TRBJ2-1; TRBD2 reflects the table's D call only, with no check against the DNA. TRBV12-2 is annotated as a pseudogene. CDR3 length equals 15 residues. CDR3 nucleotides: TGTGCAAGTCGCTCCCGGGACTACCGTAGGGGAGAGCAGTTCTTC. Amino acid sequence: CASRSRDYRRGEQFF.

The V gene is TRBV6-1, the J gene TRBJ2-1; D unclear. CDR1 and CDR2 from the germline V gene are MNHNS and SASEGT. CDR3 length: 12 amino acids. Trimming stripped 1 base from V and 9 bases from J, with 7 bases between. The CDR3 coding sequence is TGTGCCAGCAGTGAAGGGCTTTCTGAGCAGTTCTTC. Translating gives CASSEGLSEQFF.

The V gene is TRBV5-1, the J gene TRBJ1-1, with D possibly being TRBD1 (6 bases). V was pared by 4 bases and J by 4 bases, with 17 bases between. Germline V lookup: CDR1 SGHRS, CDR2 YFSETQ. This CDR3 is built from 15 residues. The CDR3 region is CASSPGGALSTEAFF. CDR3 sequence (DNA): TGCGCCAGCAGCCCCGGGGGGGCCCTCAGCACTGAAGCTTTCTTT.

The CDR3 DNA reads as TGTGCCAGCAGCGGAGGCACAGGGGGAGAGACCCAGTACTTC. Encoded protein: CASSGGTGGETQYF. The genes are TRBV9 and TRBJ2-5; TRBD1 matches at 8 bases. Germline assignment: CDR1 SGDLS and CDR2 YYNGEE. The junction had 5 bases not matched to a gene; V was cut back by 3 bases and J by 4 bases. This CDR3 contains 14 residues.

In DNA, the CDR3 is TGTGCCAGCAGCCTGGGACTAGCGGGGGTCTCCTACAATGAGCAGTTCTTC. Encoded protein: CASSLGLAGVSYNEQFF. The gene calls are TRBV3-1 (or the pseudogene TRBV3-2) and TRBJ2-1, with 14 bases aligning to TRBD2. The CDR3 has 17 amino acids. In germline, CDR1 is LGHDT, CDR2 YNNKEL (reference sequence). Trimming cost V 4 bases and J 0 bases; bases outside gene matches: 2.